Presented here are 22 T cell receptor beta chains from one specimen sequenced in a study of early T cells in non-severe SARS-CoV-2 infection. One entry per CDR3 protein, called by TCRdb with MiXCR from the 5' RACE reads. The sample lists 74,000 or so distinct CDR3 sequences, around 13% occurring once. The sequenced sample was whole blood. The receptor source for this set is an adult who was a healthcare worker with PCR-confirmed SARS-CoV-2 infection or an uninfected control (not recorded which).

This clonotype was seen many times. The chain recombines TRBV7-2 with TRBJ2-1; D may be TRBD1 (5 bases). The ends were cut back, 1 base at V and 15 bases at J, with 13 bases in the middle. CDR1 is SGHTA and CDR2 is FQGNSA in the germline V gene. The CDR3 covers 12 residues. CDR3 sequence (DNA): TGTGCCAGCAGCTTAGGCTTGGCAGGGCGGTTCTTC. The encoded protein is CASSLGLAGRFF.

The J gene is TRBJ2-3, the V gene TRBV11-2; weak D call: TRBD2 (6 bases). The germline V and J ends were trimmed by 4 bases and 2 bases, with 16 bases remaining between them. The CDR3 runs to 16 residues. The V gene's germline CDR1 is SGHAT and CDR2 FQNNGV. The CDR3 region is CASSSPGLADTDTQYF. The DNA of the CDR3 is TGTGCCAGCAGCTCGCCGGGACTGGCAGACACAGATACGCAGTATTTT.

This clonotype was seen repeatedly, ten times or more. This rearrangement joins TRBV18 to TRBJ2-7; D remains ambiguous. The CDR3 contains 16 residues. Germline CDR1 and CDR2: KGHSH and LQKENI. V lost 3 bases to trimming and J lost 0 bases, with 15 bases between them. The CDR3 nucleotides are TGTGCCAGCTCACCGACTTCGCTGTTTAGCTCCTACGAGCAGTACTTC. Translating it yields CASSPTSLFSSYEQYF.

This CDR3 reads CASSQDLTGLVSNEQFF. CDR3 nucleotides: TGCGCCAGCAGCCAAGATCTCACGGGACTAGTTTCCAATGAGCAGTTCTTC. The V gene is TRBV4-3, the J gene TRBJ2-1, with 8 positions matching TRBD2. The CDR3 covers 17 residues. Trimming at V came to 0 bases and at J to 6 bases, leaving 10 bases not matched to a gene. Germline CDR1 is LGHNA and CDR2 is YSLEER.

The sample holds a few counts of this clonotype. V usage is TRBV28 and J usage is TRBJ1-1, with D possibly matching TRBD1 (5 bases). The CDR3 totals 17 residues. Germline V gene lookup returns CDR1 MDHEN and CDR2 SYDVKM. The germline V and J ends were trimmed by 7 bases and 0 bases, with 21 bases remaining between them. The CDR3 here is CASTGPPGTQMNTEAFF. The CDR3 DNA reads TGTGCCAGCACTGGGCCCCCAGGGACCCAAATGAACACTGAAGCTTTCTTT. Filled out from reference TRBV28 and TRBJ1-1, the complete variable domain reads DVKVTQSSRYLVKRTGEKVFLECVQDMDHENMFWYRQDPGLGLRLIYFSYDVKMKEKGDIPEGYSVSREKKERFSLILESASTNQTSMYLCASTGPPGTQMNTEAFFGQGTRLTVV.

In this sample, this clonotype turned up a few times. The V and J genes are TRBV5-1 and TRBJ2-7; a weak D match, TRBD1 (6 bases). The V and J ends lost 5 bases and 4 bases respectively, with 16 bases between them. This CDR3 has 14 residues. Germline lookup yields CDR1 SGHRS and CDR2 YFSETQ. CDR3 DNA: TGCGCCAGCAGAGAGACAGGCTCCGGATACGAGCAGTACTTC. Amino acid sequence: CASRETGSGYEQYF.

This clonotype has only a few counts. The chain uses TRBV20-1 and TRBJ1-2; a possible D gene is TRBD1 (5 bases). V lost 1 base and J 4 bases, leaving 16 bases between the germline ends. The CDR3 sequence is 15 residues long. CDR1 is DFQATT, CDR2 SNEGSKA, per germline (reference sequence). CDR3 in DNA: TGCAGTGCTAGAGTGGGGCAGTTGGTTTTCTATGGCTACACCTTC. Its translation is CSARVGQLVFYGYTF.

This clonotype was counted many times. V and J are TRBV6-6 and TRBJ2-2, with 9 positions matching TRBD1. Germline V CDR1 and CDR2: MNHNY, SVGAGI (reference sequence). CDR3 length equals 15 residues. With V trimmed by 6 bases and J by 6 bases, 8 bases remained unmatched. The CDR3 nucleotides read TGTGCCAGCAGGGTGACAGGGGGTTCGTCCGGGGAGCTGTTTTTT. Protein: CASRVTGGSSGELFF.

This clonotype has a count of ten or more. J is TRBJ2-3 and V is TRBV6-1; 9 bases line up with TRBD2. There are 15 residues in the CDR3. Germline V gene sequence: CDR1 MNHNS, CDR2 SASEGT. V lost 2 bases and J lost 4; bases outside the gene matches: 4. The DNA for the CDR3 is TGTGCCAGCAGTGAACTGGCGGGAGGGCCAGATACGCAGTATTTT. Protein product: CASSELAGGPDTQYF.

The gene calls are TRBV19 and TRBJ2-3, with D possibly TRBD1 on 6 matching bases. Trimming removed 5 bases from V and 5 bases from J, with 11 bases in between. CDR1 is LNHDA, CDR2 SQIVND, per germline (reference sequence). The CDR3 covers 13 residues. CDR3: CASSGYREDTQYF. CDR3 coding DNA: TGTGCCAGTAGTGGGTACAGGGAAGATACGCAGTATTTT. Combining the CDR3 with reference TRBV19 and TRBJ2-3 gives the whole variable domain DGGITQSPKYLFRKEGQNVTLSCEQNLNHDAMYWYRQDPGQGLRLIYYSQIVNDFQKGDIAEGYSVSREKKESFPLTVTSAQKNPTAFYLCASSGYREDTQYFGPGTRLTVL.

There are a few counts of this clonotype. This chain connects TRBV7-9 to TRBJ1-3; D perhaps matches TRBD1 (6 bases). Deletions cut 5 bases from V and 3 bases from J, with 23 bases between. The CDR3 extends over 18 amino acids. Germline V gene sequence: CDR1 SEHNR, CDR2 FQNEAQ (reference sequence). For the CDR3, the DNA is TGTGCCAGCAGCCCCGCATTAAGGCTGGGGGCGGGTGGAAACACCATATATTTT. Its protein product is CASSPALRLGAGGNTIYF.

CDR3 in amino acids: CATETAFNTEAFF. The DNA for the CDR3 is TGCGCCACCGAGACAGCTTTTAACACTGAAGCTTTCTTT. The genes are TRBV10-2 and TRBJ1-1; the D gene is possibly TRBD1 (5 bases). Germline CDR1 reads WSHSY; CDR2 reads SAAADI. The CDR3 sequence is 13 residues long. V lost 10 bases, J lost 2 bases, and 14 bases lay in between.

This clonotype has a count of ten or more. DNA for the CDR3: TGTGCCAGCAGGAGGGACAGCCCCTACGAGCAGTACTTC. The encoded protein is CASRRDSPYEQYF. The chain couples TRBV2 to TRBJ2-7; 7 bases fit TRBD1. V lost 6 bases, J lost 2 bases, and 4 bases stayed unmatched. Germline V gene sequence: CDR1 SNHLY, CDR2 FYNNEI. This CDR3 contains 13 residues.

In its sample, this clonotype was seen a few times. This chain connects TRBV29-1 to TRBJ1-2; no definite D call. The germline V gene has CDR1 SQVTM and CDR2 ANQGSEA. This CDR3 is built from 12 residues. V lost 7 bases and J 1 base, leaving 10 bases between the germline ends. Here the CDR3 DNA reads TGCAGCGCACAAACCCTTAACTATGGCTACACCTTC. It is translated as CSAQTLNYGYTF.

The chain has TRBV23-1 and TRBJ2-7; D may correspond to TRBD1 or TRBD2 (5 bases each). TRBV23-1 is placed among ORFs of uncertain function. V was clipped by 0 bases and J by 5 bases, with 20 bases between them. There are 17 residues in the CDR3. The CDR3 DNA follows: TGCGCCAGCAGTCAATCCGGGACGGACGCAGAGGGAAACGAGCAGTACTTC. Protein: CASSQSGTDAEGNEQYF.

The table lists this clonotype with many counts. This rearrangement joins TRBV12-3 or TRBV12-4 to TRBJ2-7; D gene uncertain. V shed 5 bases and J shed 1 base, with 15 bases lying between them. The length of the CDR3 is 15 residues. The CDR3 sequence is CASSPFVGSSYEQYF. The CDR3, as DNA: TGTGCCAGCAGTCCCTTCGTGGGGTCTTCCTACGAGCAGTACTTC.

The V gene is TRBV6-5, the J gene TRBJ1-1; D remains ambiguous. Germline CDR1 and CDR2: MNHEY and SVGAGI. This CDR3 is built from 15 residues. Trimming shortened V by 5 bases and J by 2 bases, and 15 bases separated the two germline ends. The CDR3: CASSAWRETNTEAFF. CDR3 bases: TGTGCCAGCAGTGCTTGGAGGGAGACTAACACTGAAGCTTTCTTT.

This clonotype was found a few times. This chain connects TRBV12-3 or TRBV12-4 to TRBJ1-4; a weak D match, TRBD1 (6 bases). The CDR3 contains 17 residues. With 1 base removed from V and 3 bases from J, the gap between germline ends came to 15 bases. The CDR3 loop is CASSLGLGKGANEKLFF. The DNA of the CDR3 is TGTGCCAGCAGTTTAGGATTGGGGAAGGGGGCTAATGAAAAACTGTTTTTT.

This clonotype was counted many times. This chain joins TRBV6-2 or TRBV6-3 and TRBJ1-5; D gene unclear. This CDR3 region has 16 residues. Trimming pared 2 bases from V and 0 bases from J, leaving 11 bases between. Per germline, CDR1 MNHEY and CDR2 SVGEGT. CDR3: CASSYGGYYSNQPQHF. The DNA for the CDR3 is TGTGCCAGCAGTTACGGCGGCTACTATAGCAATCAGCCCCAGCATTTT.

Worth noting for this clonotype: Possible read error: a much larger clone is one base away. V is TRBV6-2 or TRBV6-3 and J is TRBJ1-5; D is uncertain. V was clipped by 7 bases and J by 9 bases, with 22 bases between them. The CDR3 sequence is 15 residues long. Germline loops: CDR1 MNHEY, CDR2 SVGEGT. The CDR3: CASTPAGSSYRPQHF. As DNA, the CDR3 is TGTGCCAGCACTCCCGCGGGCAGCTCCTATCGGCCCCAGCATTTT.

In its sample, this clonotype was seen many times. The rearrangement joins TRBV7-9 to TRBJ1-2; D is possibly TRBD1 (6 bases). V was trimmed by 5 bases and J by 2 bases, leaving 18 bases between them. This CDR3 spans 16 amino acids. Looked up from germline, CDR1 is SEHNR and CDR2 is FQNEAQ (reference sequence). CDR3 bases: TGTGCCAGCAGCACCAGGGGAGACCCATCGAACTATGGCTACACCTTC. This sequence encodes CASSTRGDPSNYGYTF.

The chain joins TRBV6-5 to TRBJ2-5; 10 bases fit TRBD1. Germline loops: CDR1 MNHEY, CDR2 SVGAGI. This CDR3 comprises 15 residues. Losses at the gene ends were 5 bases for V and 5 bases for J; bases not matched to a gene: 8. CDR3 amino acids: CASSPGTGVVETQYF. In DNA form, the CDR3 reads TGTGCCAGCAGTCCCGGGACAGGGGTGGTCGAGACCCAGTACTTC.